This T cell receptor (beta chain) was found in a study of CD8 T cells in ankylosing spondylitis. Making the TCR beta libraries involved quantitative 5'-RACE with molecular barcodes. TCRdb analysed the 5' RACE reads with MiXCR anew, one entry per CDR3 protein. The table lists around 540,000 distinct CDR3 sequences, roughly 13% of them singletons, with around 6.8% in the top ten. Study-wide results and caveats: Seven or eight highly homologous variants made up a TCR beta motif, and this motif appeared characteristic of ankylosing spondylitis blood. Matched synovial fluid from ankylosing spondylitis patients was reported to be enriched for disease-linked clones.

The CDR3 covers 13 residues. Deletions cut 1 base from V and 13 bases from J, with 11 bases between. In this sample, this clonotype turned up many times. The antigen remains unidentified. This TCR was sampled from a male donor with ankylosing spondylitis. The chain is built from TRBV12-3 or TRBV12-4 and TRBJ1-6, with no clear D. Specimen: blood, either unsorted or a sorted T cell fraction (not recorded which). The CDR3 is CASSLGSGYPLHF. CDR3 DNA sequence: TGTGCCAGCAGTTTAGGGTCGGGTTATCCCCTCCACTTT.